This T cell receptor (beta chain) was sequenced for a study of glioma-infiltrating T cells. V gave up 2 bases and J gave up 1 base, with 9 bases separating them. CDR1 and CDR2 (germline): MNHEY, SMNVEV (reference sequence). The CDR3 sequence is 14 residues long. This clonotype has ten or more counts. Its antigen is currently unknown. Findings and caveats of the study: Very few CDR3 sequences were shared between tissue and blood. Above-expected tissue-blood divergence occurred in all gliomas, most in low-grade ones.

TCR alpha and beta CDR3 regions were amplified from RNA using iRepertoire nested multiplex PCR. One-step reverse transcription and amplification started from approximately 100-400 ng of tissue mRNA or PBMC total RNA. TCRdb re-called the multiplex PCR reads through MiXCR, storing one row per CDR3 protein. There are 150,000 to 200,000 distinct CDR3 sequences in the sample; roughly a third occur only once, and 20% to 25% lies in the top ten. Sequenced: glioma tissue, nonneoplastic brain tissue, or PBMCs (not recorded which). The TCR comes from a human donor with low-grade glioma or glioblastoma, undergoing nonglioma brain surgery, or in good health (not recorded which). The rearrangement uses TRBV27 and TRBJ2-7, with D possibly matching TRBD2 (6 bases). The chain's CDR3 is CASSLTGLSYEQYF. DNA of the CDR3: TGTGCCAGCAGTTTAACGGGACTTTCCTACGAGCAGTACTTC.